The 24 T cell receptor beta chains in this list originate from one sample, sequenced in a study of blood T cell repertoires in COVID-19 (dated by TCRdb to 2020 to 2022). The receptor library was made with the immunoSEQ multiplex PCR assay. Drawn from immuneACCESS, this table holds only the in-frame rearrangements with V and J called that TCRdb kept. Clones are partly lost; checked studies trace under half to an unresolved V gene and leave the rest unexplained. The sample includes 150,000 to 200,000 clones, with about 83% observed a single time. The ten largest clones take up approximately 0.88% of the sample. The sequenced sample consisted of peripheral blood. The receptors derive from a woman between 18 and 29 years old who had recovered from COVID-19.

The chain has TRBV6-6 and TRBJ2-4; D perhaps matches TRBD1 (6 bases). The CDR3 length is 15 residues. V lost 6 bases, J lost 5 bases, and 17 bases lay in between. The germline V gene has CDR1 MNHNY and CDR2 SVGAGI (reference sequence). CDR3 residues: CASRPNRESENIQYF. CDR3 nucleotides: TGTGCCAGCAGGCCCAACAGGGAATCCGAAAACATTCAGTACTTC.

The chain carries TRBV7-3 and TRBJ1-1, with 9 bases fitting TRBD1. The CDR3 has 17 residues. Germline V gene data show CDR1 as SGHTA and CDR2 as FQGTGA. After removal of 4 bases from V and 1 base from J, the junction contained 10 bases not matched to a gene. The CDR3, as DNA: TGTGCCAGCAGCTCCCCGGGACAGGGTGGGCAGAACACTGAAGCTTTCTTT. Protein product: CASSSPGQGGQNTEAFF.

This clone was found a few times. The chain carries TRBV29-1 and TRBJ2-6, with TRBD1 identical over 7 bases. Germline CDR1 and CDR2: SQVTM and ANQGSEA. With 6 bases clipped from V and 0 bases from J, the junction kept 8 bases outside the gene matches. This CDR3 is built from 16 residues. The CDR3 reads CSVEGADLSGANVLTF. The CDR3 DNA reads TGCAGCGTAGAGGGGGCGGACCTCTCTGGGGCCAACGTCCTGACTTTC.

The V gene is TRBV7-2, the J gene TRBJ2-5; 10 positions agree with TRBD2. V lost 2 bases and J lost 5; bases outside the gene matches: 5. The CDR3 consists of 15 residues. CDR1 and CDR2 (germline): SGHTA, FQGNSA. CDR3 in DNA: TGTGCCAGCAGCTTAATACTAGCGGGACGGGAGACCCAGTACTTC. The encoded protein is CASSLILAGRETQYF. Full variable domain (outside the CDR3, taken from reference TRBV7-2 and TRBJ2-5): GAGVSQSPSNKVTEKGKDVELRCDPISGHTALYWYRQSLGQGLEFLIYFQGNSAPDKSGLPSDRFSAERTGGSVSTLTIQRTQQEDSAVYLCASSLILAGRETQYFGPGTRLLVL.

This chain links TRBV7-8 with TRBJ1-3; D uncertain. The CDR3 extends over 14 amino acids. The ends were cut back, 5 bases at V and 4 bases at J, with 12 bases in the middle. From germline, CDR1 is SGHVS and CDR2 FQNEAQ. CDR3 residues: CASSRAGKGNTIYF. Here the CDR3 DNA reads TGTGCCAGCAGCCGGGCGGGGAAAGGAAACACCATATATTTT.

CDR3 sequence: CASRGLQGMNTEAFF. CDR3 bases: TGTGCCAGCAGGGGATTACAGGGTATGAACACTGAAGCTTTCTTT. The J gene is TRBJ1-1, the V gene TRBV5-4, with TRBD1 as a possible D gene (6 bases). The V and J ends lost 5 bases and 0 bases respectively, with 14 bases between them. The CDR3 length is 15 residues. The germline V gene encodes CDR1 SGHNT and CDR2 YYREEE (reference sequence).

This clone appeared a single time. The rearrangement joins TRBV18 to TRBJ2-5; D not certain. The V end was cut by 1 base, the J end by 5 bases, with 14 bases between. This CDR3 has 15 residues. Germline values: CDR1 KGHSH, CDR2 LQKENI. DNA for the CDR3: TGTGCCAGCTCACCACGTTCAGCCTCCGGGGAGACCCAGTACTTC. It specifies CASSPRSASGETQYF. The whole variable domain, filled in from reference TRBV18 and TRBJ2-5, reads NAGVMQNPRHLVRRRGQEARLRCSPMKGHSHVYWYRQLPEEGLKFMVYLQKENIIDESGMPKERFSAEFPKEGPSILRIQQVVRGDSAAYFCASSPRSASGETQYFGPGTRLLVL.

The J gene is TRBJ2-2, the V gene TRBV5-1, with a possible D match to TRBD1 (5 bases). The CDR3 sequence is 15 residues long. V was clipped by 0 bases and J by 4 bases, with 10 bases between them. Germline values: CDR1 SGHRS, CDR2 YFSETQ. CDR3 sequence: CASSLAGLGTGELFF. The CDR3 nucleotides read TGCGCCAGCAGCTTGGCAGGGTTGGGCACCGGGGAGCTGTTTTTT.

The CDR3, as DNA: TGTGCCAGCAAGACCCGAGCGGGGTCATCAGGAGAGACCCAGTACTTC. This translates into CASKTRAGSSGETQYF. The genes are TRBV27 and TRBJ2-5, with 7 bases identical to TRBD2. CDR1 is MNHEY and CDR2 is SMNVEV in the germline V gene (reference sequence). The CDR3 contains 16 residues. The junction had 15 bases not matched to a gene; V was cut back by 7 bases and J by 4 bases.

J is TRBJ1-1 and V is TRBV4-2, with a weak D call TRBD1 (6 bases). Germline values: CDR1 LGHNA, CDR2 YNFKEQ. The CDR3 extends over 18 amino acids. V gave up 3 bases and J gave up 0 bases, with 20 bases separating them. The CDR3, as DNA: TGTGCCAGCAGCCACGTACGGGACACTCTCGATATGAACACTGAAGCTTTCTTT. It translates to CASSHVRDTLDMNTEAFF.

The CDR3: CATQKGVGNGYTF. In DNA form, the CDR3 reads TGTGCCACTCAGAAGGGCGTCGGGAACGGCTACACCTTC. The chain is built from TRBV19 and TRBJ1-2; the D is unclear. Germline CDR1 is LNHDA and CDR2 is SQIVND (reference sequence). The CDR3 is 13 residues long. Deletions cut 10 bases from V and 8 bases from J, with 20 bases between.

This chain links TRBV19 with TRBJ1-1; 8 bases match TRBD1. Germline-derived CDR1 and CDR2 are LNHDA and SQIVND (reference sequence). V gave up 5 bases and J gave up 4 bases; unmatched junction bases: 6. The CDR3 consists of 14 residues. CDR3 sequence: CASSLDRVFTEAFF. CDR3 DNA: TGTGCCAGTAGTTTGGACAGGGTTTTCACTGAAGCTTTCTTT.

The chain uses TRBV18 and TRBJ2-1, with D unclear. Trimming removed 3 bases from V and 6 bases from J, with 9 bases in between. The germline gives CDR1 KGHSH, CDR2 LQKENI. The CDR3 runs 13 residues. The CDR3: CASSPDTPNEQFF. CDR3 coding DNA: TGTGCCAGCTCACCCGACACCCCCAATGAGCAGTTCTTC.

The chain carries TRBV7-2 and TRBJ1-5; D not certain. Trimming removed 0 bases at V and 0 bases at J, with 21 bases between. Germline V gene lookup returns CDR1 SGHTA and CDR2 FQGNSA. The CDR3 runs to 20 residues. This CDR3 reads CASSLAGGAVSPYSNQPQHF. The CDR3 DNA reads TGTGCCAGCAGCTTAGCGGGTGGCGCAGTTAGCCCCTATAGCAATCAGCCCCAGCATTTT.

The chain recombines TRBV27 with TRBJ1-2; 9 nucleotides agree with TRBD1. The germline CDR1 and CDR2 sequences are MNHEY and SMNVEV (reference sequence). Unmatched junction bases numbered 9, after V lost 3 bases and J lost 4 bases. This CDR3 is 16 amino acids long. The CDR3 region has the DNA TGTGCCAGCAGTTTTGGGGACAGGGTCGGTGTCTATGGCTACACCTTC. It is translated as CASSFGDRVGVYGYTF.

The chain combines TRBV29-1 with TRBJ2-6; perhaps TRBD2 as D (6 bases). Germline lookup yields CDR1 SQVTM and CDR2 ANQGSEA. Trimming took off 3 bases at V and 0 bases at J, with 12 bases between the two ends. The length of the CDR3 is 16 residues. This CDR3 reads CSVDTGLSSGANVLTF. DNA of the CDR3: TGCAGCGTTGATACCGGACTAAGCTCTGGGGCCAACGTCCTGACTTTC.

The chain combines TRBV2 with TRBJ2-3; 8 bases match TRBD1. Germline V gene data show CDR1 as SNHLY and CDR2 as FYNNEI. Trimming removed 2 bases from V and 0 bases from J; junction bases left unmatched: 10. This CDR3 has 18 amino acids. In nucleotides, the CDR3 is TGTGCCAGCAGTGAATTTGGGTCTCAGGGGGCTAGCACAGATACGCAGTATTTT. Residues: CASSEFGSQGASTDTQYF.

The chain joins TRBV6-2 or TRBV6-3 to TRBJ2-1, with D uncertain. Germline V gene data show CDR1 as MNHEY and CDR2 as SVGEGT. The CDR3 extends over 13 amino acids. Trimming pared 4 bases from V and 7 bases from J, leaving 11 bases between. This chain's CDR3 is CASSSPARNEQFF. Written as DNA, the CDR3 is TGTGCCAGCAGTTCCCCCGCTCGGAATGAGCAGTTCTTC.

This chain's CDR3 is CASSNRTENTEAFF. CDR3 DNA: TGTGCCAGTAGTAACCGGACAGAGAACACTGAAGCTTTCTTT. The V call is TRBV19, the J call TRBJ1-1, with D possibly matching TRBD1 (6 bases). Per germline, CDR1 LNHDA and CDR2 SQIVND (reference sequence). The CDR3 length is 14 residues. Trimming shortened V by 4 bases and J by 1 base, and 10 bases separated the two germline ends.

This clone is a singleton in its sample. V and J are TRBV19 and TRBJ1-5; 8 bases align to TRBD1. Germline-derived CDR1 and CDR2 are LNHDA and SQIVND (reference sequence). V dropped 4 bases and J dropped 7; count of bases not matched to a gene: 9. This CDR3 has 15 amino acids. Here the CDR3 DNA reads TGTGCCAGTAGTACGGCCCAGGGGGCCTTCCAGCCCCAGCATTTT. This encodes CASSTAQGAFQPQHF.

The V and J genes are TRBV2 and TRBJ1-4; possible D gene TRBD1, 6 bases. Germline V gene sequence: CDR1 SNHLY, CDR2 FYNNEI. Trimming removed 8 bases from V and 9 bases from J, with 10 bases in between. The CDR3 is made up of 11 amino acids. The CDR3 here is CASLTGKKLFF. The DNA of the CDR3 is TGTGCCAGCCTTACAGGGAAAAAACTGTTTTTT.

The rearrangement uses TRBV6-5 and TRBJ1-1, with TRBD1 matching over 9 bases. The junction had 5 bases not matched to a gene; V was cut back by 6 bases and J by 0 bases. In germline, CDR1 is MNHEY, CDR2 SVGAGI. The CDR3 contains 15 residues. CDR3 nucleotide sequence: TGTGCCAGCAGGCGACAGGGGGTACTGAACACTGAAGCTTTCTTT. Residues: CASRRQGVLNTEAFF.

Comment on this clone: This may be a read error: a much more frequent sequence differs by one nucleotide. For the CDR3, the DNA is TGTGCCAGCAGTCTCTACAATGAGCAGTTCTTC. It translates to CASSLYNEQFF. The V call is TRBV6-5, the J call TRBJ2-1; no clear D gene. The CDR3 has 11 amino acids. Trimming removed 5 bases at V and 3 bases at J, with 2 bases between. Germline-derived CDR1 and CDR2 are MNHEY and SVGAGI.

This chain links TRBV3-1 (or the pseudogene TRBV3-2) with TRBJ1-2; D is possibly TRBD1 (6 bases). This CDR3 is built from 12 residues. CDR1 LGHDT and CDR2 YNNKEL come from the germline V gene (reference sequence). Trimming took 4 bases from V and 7 from J, leaving 10 bases between them. The CDR3 coding sequence is TGTGCCAGCAGCCGCACAGGGAGTGGCTACACCTTC. This sequence encodes CASSRTGSGYTF.